These 27 T cell receptor beta chains share one sample of origin, sequenced in a study of control samples from healthy donors and cancer patients. Produced via immunoSEQ multiplex PCR; TCRdb's table is partial and in-frame only. The sample holds 150,000 to 200,000 clones, almost 90% seen once. Sequencing was performed on blood. Every receptor here comes from a woman aged 45 to 65 in good health.

Points on this clone: An end of the junction does not agree with germline; a read error may underlie this. The rearrangement joins TRBV7-7 to TRBJ2-1; D may be TRBD1 (7 bases). The CDR3 has 16 residues. Germline V gives CDR1 SSHAT, CDR2 FNYEAQ (reference sequence). CDR3 in amino acids: CASSAGQTSSYNEQFF. The DNA of the CDR3 is TGTGCTAGCAGCGCGGGACAGACGAGCTCCTACAATGAGCAGTTCTTC.

This rearrangement joins TRBV7-3 to TRBJ2-3, with 7 bases fitting TRBD2. V was pared by 2 bases and J by 3 bases, with 8 bases of the junction left unmatched. The CDR3 runs 16 residues. Germline-derived CDR1 and CDR2 are SGHTA and FQGTGA. As DNA, the CDR3 is TGTGCCAGCAGCTTAGTCTCATTGGGGGGGACAGATACGCAGTATTTT. It specifies CASSLVSLGGTDTQYF.

The rearrangement joins TRBV5-1 to TRBJ2-3, with D maybe TRBD1 (5 bases). The germline V gene encodes CDR1 SGHRS and CDR2 YFSETQ. The CDR3 length is 16 residues. V lost 4 bases to trimming and J lost 1 base, with 16 bases between them. The CDR3 nucleotides are TGCGCCAGCAGCCCTGACAGCCCTTGGGGCACAGATACGCAGTATTTT. Translating gives CASSPDSPWGTDTQYF.

The DNA for the CDR3 is TGCGCCAGCGCTAGGGGGCGAGGGAACACTGAAGCTTTCTTT. This encodes CASARGRGNTEAFF. The rearrangement uses TRBV5-1 and TRBJ1-1; the match to TRBD1 covers 7 bases. Germline CDR1 is SGHRS and CDR2 is YFSETQ. The CDR3 sequence is 14 residues long. Trimming cost V 7 bases and J 1 base; bases outside gene matches: 7.

V is TRBV7-2 and J is TRBJ2-2; TRBD1 matches 7 bases. Germline assignment: CDR1 SGHTA and CDR2 FQGNSA. The CDR3 has 17 amino acids. V was clipped by 1 base and J by 0 bases; unmatched bases: 5. This CDR3 reads CASSLGPQGANTGELFF. The CDR3 DNA reads as TGTGCCAGCAGCTTAGGACCCCAGGGGGCGAACACCGGGGAGCTGTTTTTT.

The chain combines TRBV5-4 with TRBJ2-1; 7 bases align to TRBD1. This CDR3 is built from 14 residues. Germline trimming cut 6 bases from V and 0 bases from J; bases unmatched to any gene: 3. Germline CDR1 is SGHNT and CDR2 is YYREEE (reference sequence). CDR3 DNA sequence: TGTGCCAGCACGGGACAGAGCTCCTACAATGAGCAGTTCTTC. Translating it yields CASTGQSSYNEQFF.

This clone was observed a single time. The V and J genes are TRBV19 and TRBJ1-1; TRBD1 matches at 9 bases. CDR1 and CDR2 (germline): LNHDA, SQIVND (reference sequence). This CDR3 contains 14 residues. V gave up 5 bases and J gave up 4 bases; unmatched junction bases: 5. The CDR3 sequence is CASSVGQGFTEAFF. In DNA form, the CDR3 reads TGTGCCAGTAGTGTGGGACAGGGATTCACTGAAGCTTTCTTT. The whole variable domain, remainder taken from reference TRBV19 and TRBJ1-1, is DGGITQSPKYLFRKEGQNVTLSCEQNLNHDAMYWYRQDPGQGLRLIYYSQIVNDFQKGDIAEGYSVSREKKESFPLTVTSAQKNPTAFYLCASSVGQGFTEAFFGQGTRLTVV.

The chain recombines TRBV7-8 with TRBJ1-1; weak D call: TRBD1 (5 bases). The V end was cut by 5 bases, the J end by 3 bases, with 13 bases between. This CDR3 spans 14 amino acids. Germline CDR1 and CDR2: SGHVS and FQNEAQ. The CDR3 protein is CASSQPGPDTEAFF. The CDR3 DNA reads as TGTGCCAGCAGCCAGCCAGGGCCTGACACTGAAGCTTTCTTT.

V gene TRBV25-1 combines with J gene TRBJ1-2; D gene unclear. Per the germline V gene, CDR1 is MGHDK and CDR2 is SYGVNS. The V gene lost 1 base and the J gene lost 3 bases, with 12 bases spanning the gap. The CDR3 sequence is 15 residues long. The CDR3 reads CASSESPASYYGYTF. CDR3 coding DNA: TGTGCCAGCAGTGAATCCCCAGCCTCGTACTATGGCTACACCTTC.

The chain combines TRBV13 with TRBJ2-1, with 10 nucleotides matching TRBD2. CDR1 and CDR2 from the germline V gene are PRHDT and FYEKMQ (reference sequence). The V segment lost 5 bases and the J segment 5 bases; nucleotides outside the gene matches: 6. The CDR3 totals 15 residues. The CDR3 coding sequence is TGTGCCAGCAGCCCCGGGACTAGCGAAAACAATGAGCAGTTCTTC. Translation gives CASSPGTSENNEQFF. Looking up the rest from reference TRBV13 and TRBJ2-1 gives the full variable domain: AAGVIQSPRHLIKEKRETATLKCYPIPRHDTVYWYQQGPGQDPQFLISFYEKMQSDKGSIPDRFSAQQFSDYHSELNMSSLELGDSALYFCASSPGTSENNEQFFGPGTRLTVL.

The chain links TRBV7-3 to TRBJ2-1, with 13 nucleotides matching TRBD2. The CDR3 has 16 amino acids. Germline trimming cut 5 bases from V and 2 bases from J; bases unmatched to any gene: 3. Per the germline V gene, CDR1 is SGHTA and CDR2 is FQGTGA. The CDR3 DNA reads as TGTGCCAGCAGCCCAGGGACTAGCGGGGCCTACAATGAGCAGTTCTTC. As protein: CASSPGTSGAYNEQFF.

The V call is TRBV9, the J call TRBJ1-1; unclear D gene. The germline gives CDR1 SGDLS, CDR2 YYNGEE. The V end was cut by 5 bases, the J end by 5 bases, with 7 bases between. The CDR3 has 11 amino acids. The CDR3 loop is CASRGGTEAFF. The DNA of the CDR3 is TGTGCCAGCAGGGGTGGAACTGAAGCTTTCTTT.

CDR3 loop: CASSSGPDTEAFF. The CDR3 region has the DNA TGTGCCAGCTCCTCGGGGCCCGACACTGAAGCTTTCTTT. The V and J genes are TRBV18 and TRBJ1-1; weak D call: TRBD1 (5 bases). CDR3 length equals 13 residues. Trimming removed 6 bases at V and 3 bases at J, with 11 bases between. Germline V CDR1 and CDR2: KGHSH, LQKENI.

The chain recombines TRBV28 with TRBJ2-2, with D unresolved. This CDR3 is 14 amino acids long. Looked up from germline, CDR1 is MDHEN and CDR2 is SYDVKM. V gave up 6 bases and J gave up 0 bases, with 8 bases separating them. CDR3 sequence (DNA): TGTGCCAGCAGCCGGCTCTCGAACACCGGGGAGCTGTTTTTT. Its translation: CASSRLSNTGELFF. Complete variable domain (other parts from reference TRBV28 and TRBJ2-2): DVKVTQSSRYLVKRTGEKVFLECVQDMDHENMFWYRQDPGLGLRLIYFSYDVKMKEKGDIPEGYSVSREKKERFSLILESASTNQTSMYLCASSRLSNTGELFFGEGSRLTVL.

The V and J genes are TRBV19 and TRBJ1-5; D is ambiguous. This CDR3 spans 15 amino acids. Germline CDR1 is LNHDA and CDR2 is SQIVND (reference sequence). V lost 3 bases and J lost 7, with 16 bases in between. Here the CDR3 DNA reads TGTGCCAGTAGTATGGCGGCCTCACCTCGGCAGCCCCAGCATTTT. Encoded protein: CASSMAASPRQPQHF.

As concerns this clone: The junction differs from germline at one of its ends, possibly a read error. V and J are TRBV7-7 and TRBJ2-2; 11 bases are shared with TRBD2. Germline-derived CDR1 and CDR2 are SSHAT and FNYEAQ (reference sequence). There are 16 residues in the CDR3. The CDR3 DNA follows: TGTGCTAGCAGCCCAGCTAGCGGGAGGTTCACCGGGGAGCTGTTTTTT. Its protein is CASSPASGRFTGELFF.

The V gene is TRBV30, the J gene TRBJ1-3, with D unclear. Germline V CDR1 and CDR2: GTSNPN, SVGIG (reference sequence). The CDR3 covers 15 residues. Trimming took 2 bases from V and 0 from J, leaving 11 bases between them. The CDR3 is CAWSRRGGSGNTIYF. In DNA form, the CDR3 reads TGTGCCTGGAGTAGACGGGGTGGCTCTGGAAACACCATATATTTT.

This clone was picked up a small number of times. The rearrangement uses TRBV15 and TRBJ1-4; 8 nucleotides match TRBD1. Germline trimming cut 0 bases from V and 10 bases from J; bases unmatched to any gene: 7. The germline gives CDR1 LNHNV, CDR2 YYDKDF (reference sequence). The CDR3 is 15 residues long. Here the CDR3 DNA reads TGTGCCACCAGCAGAGATTACAGGGGGGCGGGAAAACTGTTTTTT. Protein sequence: CATSRDYRGAGKLFF.

The chain couples TRBV6-1 to TRBJ1-5; no clear D gene. This CDR3 contains 12 residues. V was shortened by 2 bases and J by 6 bases, with 5 bases between the two germline ends. Germline CDR1 MNHNS, CDR2 SASEGT. The CDR3 spells CASSERAQPQHF. In DNA form, the CDR3 reads TGTGCCAGCAGTGAAAGGGCTCAGCCCCAGCATTTT.

V gene TRBV12-3 or TRBV12-4 combines with J gene TRBJ1-3; no clear D gene. This CDR3 is built from 13 residues. Deletions cut 1 base from V and 3 bases from J, with 4 bases between. The CDR3, as DNA: TGTGCCAGCAGTTTAGGCGATGGAAACACCATATATTTT. It codes for CASSLGDGNTIYF.

The rearrangement links TRBV13 to TRBJ1-2; D is uncertain. The CDR3 runs 15 residues. Germline assignment: CDR1 PRHDT and CDR2 FYEKMQ (reference sequence). V was shortened by 5 bases and J by 0 bases, with 13 bases between the two germline ends. In DNA, the CDR3 is TGTGCCAGCAGCCGACCCCCCGGGTCTAACTATGGCTACACCTTC. As protein: CASSRPPGSNYGYTF.

The chain has TRBV2 and TRBJ1-4; the D is unclear. The CDR3 sequence is 15 residues long. V lost 7 bases, J lost 2 bases, and 14 bases lay in between. The V gene's germline CDR1 is SNHLY and CDR2 FYNNEI. The CDR3 coding sequence is TGTGCCAGCAAAATGACAACAGCTACTAATGAAAAACTGTTTTTT. Translated: CASKMTTATNEKLFF.

The V gene is TRBV6-6, the J gene TRBJ1-1; D unresolved. Germline V gene lookup returns CDR1 MNHNY and CDR2 SVGAGI (reference sequence). V dropped 10 bases and J dropped 2 bases, with 14 bases sitting between them. The CDR3 spans 13 residues. In nucleotides, the CDR3 is TGTGCCACCACCCAGTCCTTTAACACTGAAGCTTTCTTT. The encoded protein is CATTQSFNTEAFF.

The chain links TRBV7-9 to TRBJ1-6; D might be TRBD1 (6 bases). The CDR3 totals 14 residues. Germline V gene data show CDR1 as SEHNR and CDR2 as FQNEAQ (reference sequence). Trimming removed 3 bases at V and 7 bases at J, with 10 bases between. In DNA, the CDR3 is TGTGCCAGCAGCTTTGGGACACCAAATTCACCCCTCCACTTT. This sequence encodes CASSFGTPNSPLHF.

This clone is a singleton in its sample. The rearrangement uses TRBV5-5 and TRBJ1-5; 7 bases line up with TRBD1. Germline CDR1 is SGHKS and CDR2 is YYEKEE (reference sequence). The CDR3 covers 16 residues. J lost 7 bases, V lost 1 base, and 11 bases had no gene match. The CDR3 DNA reads as TGTGCCAGCAGCTTGAGCCATACAGGGGACGGACAGCCCCAGCATTTT. It yields the protein CASSLSHTGDGQPQHF. The whole variable domain, filled in from reference TRBV5-5 and TRBJ1-5, reads DAGVTQSPTHLIKTRGQQVTLRCSPISGHKSVSWYQQVLGQGPQFIFQYYEKEERGRGNFPDRFSARQFPNYSSELNVNALLLGDSALYLCASSLSHTGDGQPQHFGDGTRLSIL.

The V gene is TRBV19, the J gene TRBJ1-3; tentatively, D is TRBD1 (5 bases). This CDR3 is 17 amino acids long. Germline V gives CDR1 LNHDA, CDR2 SQIVND (reference sequence). V was cut by 4 bases and J by 0 bases, with 16 bases left in between. The CDR3 DNA is TGTGCCAGTAGTAAAGCAACCTTCCAGGGCTCTGGAAACACCATATATTTT. This encodes CASSKATFQGSGNTIYF.

The table lists this clone with a count of one. The rearrangement links TRBV27 to TRBJ1-5; D uncertain. CDR1 and CDR2 from the germline V gene are MNHEY and SMNVEV (reference sequence). The CDR3 is 16 amino acids. V dropped 3 bases and J dropped 11 bases, with 23 bases sitting between them. DNA for the CDR3: TGTGCCAGCAGTTTGGTGCCGAACTCGGCCCGGTCAGCCCAGCATTTT. Its translation is CASSLVPNSARSAQHF.